These 8 T cell receptor beta chains came from one sample sequenced in a study of blood T cell repertoires in COVID-19. Clones were sequenced by immunoSEQ multiplex PCR, and TCRdb holds only the in-frame ones, with some missing. The table has roughly 200,000 clones, 85% to 90% seen once. Sequencing was performed on PBMCs or T cells enriched from blood (not recorded which). These receptors originate from a man aged 40-49 years who had recovered from COVID-19.

V gene TRBV5-1 combines with J gene TRBJ2-1; D gene unclear. This CDR3 is built from 13 residues. V was clipped by 1 base and J by 6 bases, with 8 bases between them. The germline gives CDR1 SGHRS, CDR2 YFSETQ. CDR3 sequence reads: CASSLNQINEQFF. Here the CDR3 DNA reads TGCGCCAGCAGCTTGAATCAGATCAATGAGCAGTTCTTC.

This chain connects TRBV27 to TRBJ1-2; 7 nucleotides align to TRBD1. This CDR3 has 13 residues. The V gene's germline CDR1 is MNHEY and CDR2 SMNVEV (reference sequence). V lost 5 bases to trimming and J lost 7 bases; unmatched junction nucleotides: 7. DNA for the CDR3: TGTGCCAGCAGTGCCGCGGGACAGAGTGGCTACACCTTC. Its protein is CASSAAGQSGYTF.

Turning to this clone: Other nucleotide sequences in the sample specify the same CDR3. The chain employs TRBV30 and TRBJ1-5; D is ambiguous. The CDR3 spans 13 residues. V gave up 2 bases and J gave up 3 bases, with 8 bases separating them. From germline, CDR1 is GTSNPN and CDR2 SVGIG (reference sequence). Written as DNA, the CDR3 is TGTGCCTGGAGTCCGTCTTCCAATCAGCCCCAGCATTTT. Its protein product is CAWSPSSNQPQHF.

The chain joins TRBV19 to TRBJ2-1, with D perhaps matching TRBD1 (5 bases). This CDR3 has 12 amino acids. In germline, CDR1 is LNHDA, CDR2 SQIVND (reference sequence). The V gene lost 4 bases and the J gene lost 9 bases, with 10 bases spanning the gap. The CDR3 sequence is CASSSQGGEQFF. The CDR3, as DNA: TGTGCCAGTAGTAGCCAGGGTGGTGAGCAGTTCTTC.

The rearrangement uses TRBV27 and TRBJ2-3; D uncertain. This CDR3 comprises 11 residues. Trimming removed 5 bases from V and 4 bases from J, with 4 bases in between. The germline V gene encodes CDR1 MNHEY and CDR2 SMNVEV (reference sequence). CDR3 region: CASSIADTQYF. CDR3 DNA: TGTGCCAGCAGTATCGCAGATACGCAGTATTTT.

J is TRBJ2-2 and V is TRBV5-1; TRBD1 is a possible D gene (5 bases). CDR3 length: 14 residues. Trimming left V 4 bases short and J 7 bases short, with 14 bases between. CDR1 and CDR2 (germline): SGHRS, YFSETQ. This CDR3 is CASSEEGAFGELFF. The DNA of the CDR3 is TGCGCCAGCAGCGAGGAAGGGGCCTTCGGGGAGCTGTTTTTT.

V usage is TRBV28 and J usage is TRBJ1-1; perhaps TRBD1 as D (6 bases). Trimming stripped 2 bases from V and 5 bases from J, with 6 bases between. CDR1 is MDHEN, CDR2 SYDVKM, per germline. The CDR3 is 12 amino acids. DNA for the CDR3: TGTGCCAGCAGTTTAACAGGGACTGAAGCTTTCTTT. Protein product: CASSLTGTEAFF.

The gene calls are TRBV19 and TRBJ2-1; 8 nucleotides match TRBD1. V shed 7 bases and J 8 bases; nucleotides not matched to a gene: 13. Germline CDR1 and CDR2: LNHDA and SQIVND (reference sequence). The CDR3 length is 15 residues. The CDR3 DNA reads TGTGCCAGTACCCTAGACAGGGGAAGGGGCCATGAGCAGTTCTTC. It specifies CASTLDRGRGHEQFF.